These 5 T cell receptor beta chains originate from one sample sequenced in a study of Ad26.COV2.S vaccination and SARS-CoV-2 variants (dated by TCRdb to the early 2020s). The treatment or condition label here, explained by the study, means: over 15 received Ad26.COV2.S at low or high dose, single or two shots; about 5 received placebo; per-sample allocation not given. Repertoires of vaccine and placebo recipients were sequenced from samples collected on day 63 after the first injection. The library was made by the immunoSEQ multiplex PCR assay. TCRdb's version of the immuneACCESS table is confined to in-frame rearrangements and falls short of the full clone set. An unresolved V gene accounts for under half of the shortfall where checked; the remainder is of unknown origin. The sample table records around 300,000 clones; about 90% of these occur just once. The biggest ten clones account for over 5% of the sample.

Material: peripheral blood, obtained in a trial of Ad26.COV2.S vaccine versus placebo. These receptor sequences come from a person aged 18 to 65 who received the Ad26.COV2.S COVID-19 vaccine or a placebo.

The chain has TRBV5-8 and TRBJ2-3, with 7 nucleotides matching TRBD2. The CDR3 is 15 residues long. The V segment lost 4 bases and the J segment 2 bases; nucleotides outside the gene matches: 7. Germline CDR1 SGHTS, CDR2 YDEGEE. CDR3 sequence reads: CASSGRESTTDTQYF. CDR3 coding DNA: TGTGCCAGCAGCGGGCGGGAGAGCACCACAGATACGCAGTATTTT.

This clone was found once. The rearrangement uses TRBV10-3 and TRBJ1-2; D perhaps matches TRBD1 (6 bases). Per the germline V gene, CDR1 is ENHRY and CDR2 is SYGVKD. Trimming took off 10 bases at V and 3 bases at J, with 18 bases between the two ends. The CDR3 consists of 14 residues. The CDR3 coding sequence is TGTGCCACCGGAGGGGGGCGAGGTTACTATGGCTACACCTTC. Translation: CATGGGRGYYGYTF.

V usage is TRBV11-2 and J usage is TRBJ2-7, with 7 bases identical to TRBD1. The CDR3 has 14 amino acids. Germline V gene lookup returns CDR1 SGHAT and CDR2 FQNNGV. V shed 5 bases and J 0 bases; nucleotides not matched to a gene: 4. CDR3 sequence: CASSDGQVSYEQYF. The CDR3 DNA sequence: TGTGCCAGCAGCGACGGACAGGTCTCCTACGAGCAGTACTTC. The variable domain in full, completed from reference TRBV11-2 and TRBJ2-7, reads EAGVAQSPRYKIIEKRQSVAFWCNPISGHATLYWYQQILGQGPKLLIQFQNNGVVDDSQLPKDRFSAERLKGVDSTLKIQPAKLEDSAVYLCASSDGQVSYEQYFGPGTRLTVT.

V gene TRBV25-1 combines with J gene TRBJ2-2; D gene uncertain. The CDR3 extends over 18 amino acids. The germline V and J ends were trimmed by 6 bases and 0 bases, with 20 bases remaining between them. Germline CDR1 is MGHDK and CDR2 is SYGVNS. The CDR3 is CASSDVDRAPSNTGELFF. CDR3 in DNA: TGTGCCAGCAGCGACGTTGATAGGGCACCTTCGAACACCGGGGAGCTGTTTTTT.

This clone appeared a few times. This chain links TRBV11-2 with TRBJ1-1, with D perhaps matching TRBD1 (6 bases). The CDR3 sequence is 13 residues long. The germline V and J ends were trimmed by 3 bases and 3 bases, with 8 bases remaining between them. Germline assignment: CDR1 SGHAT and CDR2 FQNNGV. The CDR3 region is CASSFHRDTEAFF. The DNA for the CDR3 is TGTGCCAGCAGCTTTCACAGGGACACTGAAGCTTTCTTT. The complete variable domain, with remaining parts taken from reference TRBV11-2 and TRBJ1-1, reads EAGVAQSPRYKIIEKRQSVAFWCNPISGHATLYWYQQILGQGPKLLIQFQNNGVVDDSQLPKDRFSAERLKGVDSTLKIQPAKLEDSAVYLCASSFHRDTEAFFGQGTRLTVV.